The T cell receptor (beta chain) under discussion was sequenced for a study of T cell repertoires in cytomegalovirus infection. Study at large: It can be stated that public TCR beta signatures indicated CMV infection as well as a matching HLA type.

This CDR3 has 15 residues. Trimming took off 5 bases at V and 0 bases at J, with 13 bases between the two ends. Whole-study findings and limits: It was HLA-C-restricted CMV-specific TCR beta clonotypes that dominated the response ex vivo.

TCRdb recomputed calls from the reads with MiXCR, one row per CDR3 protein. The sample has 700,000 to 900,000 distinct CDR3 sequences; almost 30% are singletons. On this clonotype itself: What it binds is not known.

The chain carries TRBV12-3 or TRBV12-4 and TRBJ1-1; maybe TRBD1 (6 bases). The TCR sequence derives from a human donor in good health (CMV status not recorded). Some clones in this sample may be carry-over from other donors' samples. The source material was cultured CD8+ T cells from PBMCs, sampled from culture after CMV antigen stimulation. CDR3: CASSPRGHMNTEAFF. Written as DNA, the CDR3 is TGTGCCAGCAGTCCTCGGGGACATATGAACACTGAAGCTTTCTTT.